This TCR beta chain was documented in a study of T cell responses to AZD1222 COVID-19 vaccine. V was pared by 3 bases and J by 5 bases, with 7 bases of the junction left unmatched. Germline V CDR1 and CDR2: MNHEY, SMNVEV (reference sequence). This CDR3 has 16 amino acids. Libraries were prepared by immunoSEQ multiplex PCR; TCRdb keeps only in-frame clonotypes and omits some of them. This table has around 110,000 clones, 92% appearing once. This material consisted of peripheral blood, taken 28 days after the second AZD1222 dose. The source of this sequence is an adult who received the AZD1222 COVID-19 vaccine. V usage is TRBV27 and J usage is TRBJ2-1; 10 bases fit TRBD2. The CDR3 here is CASSLGWGLANNEQFF. The DNA for the CDR3 is TGTGCCAGCAGTTTGGGTTGGGGACTAGCGAACAATGAGCAGTTCTTC.